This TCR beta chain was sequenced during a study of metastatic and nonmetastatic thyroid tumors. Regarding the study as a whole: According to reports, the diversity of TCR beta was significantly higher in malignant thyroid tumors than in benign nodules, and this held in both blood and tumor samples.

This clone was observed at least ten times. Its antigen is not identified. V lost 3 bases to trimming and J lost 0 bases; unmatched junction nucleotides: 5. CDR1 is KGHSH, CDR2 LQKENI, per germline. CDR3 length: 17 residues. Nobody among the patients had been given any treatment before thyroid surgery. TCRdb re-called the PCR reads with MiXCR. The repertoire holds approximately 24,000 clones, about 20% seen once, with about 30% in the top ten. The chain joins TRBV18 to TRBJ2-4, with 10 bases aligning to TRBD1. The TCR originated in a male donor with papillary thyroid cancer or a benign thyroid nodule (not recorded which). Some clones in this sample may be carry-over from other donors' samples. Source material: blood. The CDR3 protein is CASSPPDRGAAKNIQYF. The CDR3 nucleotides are TGTGCCAGCTCACCGCCGGACAGGGGGGCAGCCAAAAACATTCAGTACTTC.